The 21 T cell receptor beta chains presented below share a single source sample, sequenced in a study of cytomegalovirus exposure and HLA in healthy donors. PCR was performed using 60 Vbeta and 13 Jbeta primers. This table comes from immunoSEQ multiplex PCR, and its TCRdb copy is limited to in-frame clones, with some not included. Of 74,000 or so clones in the sample, 70% to 85% were seen once. The sequencing sample was made of PBMCs. These receptors all stem from a man over 45 in good health and CMV-seropositive.

This CDR3 reads CASRGQGAQPQHF. For the CDR3, the DNA is TGTGCCAGCAGAGGACAGGGTGCTCAGCCCCAGCATTTT. The chain recombines TRBV27 with TRBJ1-5, with 8 positions matching TRBD1. The J segment lost 6 bases and the V segment lost 6 bases, leaving 4 bases of the junction unmatched. This CDR3 is built from 13 residues. In germline, CDR1 is MNHEY, CDR2 SMNVEV (reference sequence).

The genes are TRBV18 and TRBJ2-7; 10 bases line up with TRBD1. The CDR3 contains 13 residues. Germline V gene sequence: CDR1 KGHSH, CDR2 LQKENI. After removal of 3 bases from V and 5 bases from J, the junction contained 1 base not matched to a gene. CDR3 DNA: TGTGCCAGCTCACCTGACAGGGGGCACGAGCAGTACTTC. Translation: CASSPDRGHEQYF. Combining the CDR3 with reference TRBV18 and TRBJ2-7 gives the whole variable domain NAGVMQNPRHLVRRRGQEARLRCSPMKGHSHVYWYRQLPEEGLKFMVYLQKENIIDESGMPKERFSAEFPKEGPSILRIQQVVRGDSAAYFCASSPDRGHEQYFGPGTRLTVT.

The chain joins TRBV5-5 to TRBJ2-7; 8 bases fit TRBD2. Unmatched junction bases numbered 10, after V lost 0 bases and J lost 2 bases. The length of the CDR3 is 17 residues. Looked up from germline, CDR1 is SGHKS and CDR2 is YYEKEE (reference sequence). CDR3 region: CASSLDLGLGGTYEQYF. CDR3 bases: TGTGCCAGCAGCTTGGATTTGGGACTAGGGGGGACCTACGAGCAGTACTTC.

J is TRBJ1-1 and V is TRBV7-3, with D hard to call. Deletions cut 3 bases from V and 0 bases from J, with 5 bases between. The germline gives CDR1 SGHTA, CDR2 FQGTGA. The CDR3 totals 13 residues. CDR3 amino acids: CASSFSVNTEAFF. The DNA of the CDR3 is TGTGCCAGCAGCTTTTCGGTGAACACTGAAGCTTTCTTT.

This chain's CDR3 is CASSFGTQGANGYTF. DNA for the CDR3: TGTGCCAGCAGCTTCGGGACACAGGGGGCGAATGGCTACACCTTC. The chain joins TRBV11-3 to TRBJ1-2; TRBD1 matches at 9 bases. The germline V gene encodes CDR1 SGHNT and CDR2 YENEEA. Trimming removed 3 bases from V and 6 bases from J; junction bases left unmatched: 8. CDR3 length: 15 residues.

The chain employs TRBV19 and TRBJ2-6; TRBD1 matches at 9 bases. The germline V gene has CDR1 LNHDA and CDR2 SQIVND (reference sequence). This CDR3 is 13 amino acids long. J gave up 14 bases and V 8 bases, and 10 bases lay outside the gene matches. CDR3 region: CASSLRDRVFLTF. CDR3 bases: TGTGCCAGTTCACTCCGGGACAGGGTCTTCCTGACTTTC.

The chain recombines TRBV27 with TRBJ1-3, with D perhaps matching TRBD1 (5 bases). The length of the CDR3 is 17 residues. Trimming stripped 0 bases from V and 2 bases from J, with 14 bases between. The germline V gene encodes CDR1 MNHEY and CDR2 SMNVEV (reference sequence). DNA of the CDR3: TGTGCCAGCAGTTTATCTCTAAGGGGAGGGACTGGAAACACCATATATTTT. Its protein product is CASSLSLRGGTGNTIYF.

Comment on this clone: The junction and the germline gene differ at one end; a read error may be behind it. CDR3 DNA sequence: TGTTCCAGCAGCCTGGACTTTTCCCAAGCTTTCTTT. Protein product: CSSSLDFSQAFF. The rearrangement joins TRBV7-9 to TRBJ1-1; no definite D call. The CDR3 has 12 amino acids. The germline gives CDR1 SEHNR, CDR2 FQNEAQ (reference sequence).

The CDR3 loop is CAIMEIAGGGEQYF. The CDR3 nucleotides read TGTGCCATCATGGAAATAGCGGGAGGTGGCGAGCAGTACTTC. This chain connects TRBV10-3 to TRBJ2-7, with 10 bases identical to TRBD2. With V trimmed by 7 bases and J by 6 bases, 9 bases remained unmatched. The CDR3 covers 14 residues. The germline gives CDR1 ENHRY, CDR2 SYGVKD.

The V gene is TRBV11-2, the J gene TRBJ2-7; D remains ambiguous. The CDR3 has 14 residues. CDR1 is SGHAT and CDR2 is FQNNGV in the germline V gene. V was shortened by 3 bases and J by 4 bases, with 13 bases between the two germline ends. The CDR3 is CASSLSVPRYEQYF. CDR3 nucleotides: TGTGCCAGCAGCTTGTCAGTACCCCGTTACGAGCAGTACTTC.

V usage is TRBV19 and J usage is TRBJ1-4, with 8 bases that match TRBD1. This CDR3 is built from 15 residues. The V gene's germline CDR1 is LNHDA and CDR2 SQIVND (reference sequence). V was pared by 9 bases and J by 6 bases, with 12 bases of the junction left unmatched. The CDR3 loop is CASNRDRSHDEKLFF. CDR3 bases: TGTGCCAGCAACCGGGACAGGAGCCATGATGAAAAACTGTTTTTT.

This rearrangement joins TRBV7-3 to TRBJ2-1, with 11 bases lining up with TRBD2. V was pared by 5 bases and J by 16 bases, with 10 bases of the junction left unmatched. The CDR3 runs 13 residues. Looked up from germline, CDR1 is SGHTA and CDR2 is FQGTGA. CDR3 loop: CASSIGTSGEAFF. As DNA, the CDR3 is TGTGCCAGCAGCATCGGGACTAGCGGCGAAGCTTTCTTC.

The chain combines TRBV12-5 with TRBJ2-2; 12 positions match TRBD1. Trimming removed 1 base from V and 6 bases from J; junction bases left unmatched: 3. The CDR3 is 16 amino acids. Per germline, CDR1 LGHNT and CDR2 FRNRAP. The CDR3 sequence: CASGLAGQGASGELFF. In DNA, the CDR3 is TGTGCTAGTGGTTTGGCGGGACAGGGGGCCTCCGGGGAGCTGTTTTTT. The full variable domain, in which reference TRBV12-5 and TRBJ2-2 provide the parts outside the CDR3, is DARVTQTPRHKVTEMGQEVTMRCQPILGHNTVFWYRQTMMQGLELLAYFRNRAPLDDSGMPKDRFSAEMPDATLATLKIQPSEPRDSAVYFCASGLAGQGASGELFFGEGSRLTVL.

The chain recombines TRBV10-3 with TRBJ1-6; TRBD1 might be the D (6 bases). In germline, CDR1 is ENHRY, CDR2 SYGVKD. CDR3 size: 17 residues. V dropped 6 bases and J dropped 0 bases, with 15 bases sitting between them. CDR3 nucleotide sequence: TGTGCCATCAGGGGGACAACCCAGAGCTCCTATAATTCACCCCTCCACTTT. Amino acid sequence: CAIRGTTQSSYNSPLHF.

The genes are TRBV29-1 and TRBJ2-7; TRBD1 aligns across 8 bases. Germline loops: CDR1 SQVTM, CDR2 ANQGSEA. V was pared by 3 bases and J by 5 bases, with 6 bases of the junction left unmatched. The CDR3 has 13 amino acids. In nucleotides, the CDR3 is TGCAGCGTTGATTCGCAGGGGGCTGACGAGCAGTACTTC. Translated, it gives CSVDSQGADEQYF.

This chain joins TRBV5-4 and TRBJ2-7; tentative D call: TRBD2 (5 bases). V lost 4 bases to trimming and J lost 4 bases, with 15 bases between them. The CDR3 covers 14 residues. Germline-derived CDR1 and CDR2 are SGHNT and YYREEE (reference sequence). The CDR3 loop reads CASSQSPTTYEQYF. CDR3 DNA sequence: TGTGCCAGCAGCCAGAGTCCGACTACTTACGAGCAGTACTTC.

This clone has a handful of counts. The chain couples TRBV7-3 to TRBJ1-3; D is unresolved. This CDR3 contains 13 residues. Trimming stripped 5 bases from V and 4 bases from J, with 9 bases between. The germline V gene encodes CDR1 SGHTA and CDR2 FQGTGA. The CDR3 DNA reads TGTGCCAGCAGCCCTCAAGAGGGAAACACCATATATTTT. Protein: CASSPQEGNTIYF. Combining the CDR3 with reference TRBV7-3 and TRBJ1-3 gives the whole variable domain GAGVSQTPSNKVTEKGKYVELRCDPISGHTALYWYRQSLGQGPEFLIYFQGTGAADDSGLPNDRFFAVRPEGSVSTLKIQRTERGDSAVYLCASSPQEGNTIYFGEGSWLTVV.

The chain carries TRBV30 and TRBJ2-7; no clear D gene. The CDR3 totals 12 residues. CDR1 is GTSNPN and CDR2 is SVGIG in the germline V gene (reference sequence). V lost 0 bases and J 2 bases, leaving 5 bases between the germline ends. CDR3 in DNA: TGTGCCTGGAGTGTAGAGACCTACGAGCAGTACTTC. Translation: CAWSVETYEQYF.

V usage is TRBV11-2 and J usage is TRBJ2-1; 9 nucleotides agree with TRBD2. The CDR3 contains 14 residues. V shed 3 bases, J shed 7 bases, and the junction held 4 bases outside the gene matches. Germline CDR1 SGHAT, CDR2 FQNNGV. CDR3 loop: CASSFAGGPNEQFF. In DNA, the CDR3 is TGTGCCAGCAGCTTTGCGGGAGGGCCGAATGAGCAGTTCTTC.

The V gene is TRBV18, the J gene TRBJ2-7; 7 bases are shared with TRBD1. Germline values: CDR1 KGHSH, CDR2 LQKENI. With 0 bases clipped from V and 6 bases from J, the junction kept 17 bases outside the gene matches. This CDR3 region has 18 residues. The CDR3 DNA follows: TGTGCCAGCTCACCACCGACGAGAAGACAGGGTTCTCCGTTCGAGCAGTACTTC. Encoded protein: CASSPPTRRQGSPFEQYF.

This chain uses TRBV5-1 with TRBJ1-1, with 9 bases that match TRBD1. With 5 bases clipped from V and 5 bases from J, the junction kept 13 bases outside the gene matches. Germline V lookup: CDR1 SGHRS, CDR2 YFSETQ. The CDR3 has 16 residues. This chain's CDR3 is CASRKLGQGIRTEAFF. CDR3 in DNA: TGCGCCAGCAGAAAGCTGGGACAGGGTATACGTACTGAAGCTTTCTTT.